The 19 T cell receptor beta chains presented below share a single source sample, sequenced in a study of T cell repertoires in cytomegalovirus infection. TCRdb passed the reads through MiXCR, listing each CDR3 protein once. There are 80,000 or so distinct CDR3 sequences in the sample; 35% to 45% occur only once, and 93% lies in the top ten. No antigen has been identified for these receptors. Source: CD8+ T cells from cultured PBMCs, taken from culture after CMV antigen stimulation. These receptors all stem from a human donor in good health (CMV status not recorded). Some clones in this sample may be carry-over from other donors' samples.

This clonotype has more than one count but fewer than ten. The chain links TRBV7-6 to TRBJ2-3, with D unresolved. The germline V and J ends were trimmed by 5 bases and 0 bases, with 12 bases remaining between them. Looked up from germline, CDR1 is SGHVS and CDR2 is FNYEAQ. The CDR3 extends over 15 amino acids. The CDR3 sequence is CASSPDGPSTDTQYF. Written as DNA, the CDR3 is TGTGCCAGCAGCCCTGACGGACCTAGCACAGATACGCAGTATTTT. The full variable domain, its missing parts supplied by reference TRBV7-6 and TRBJ2-3, is GAGVSQSPRYKVTKRGQDVALRCDPISGHVSLYWYRQALGQGPEFLTYFNYEAQQDKSGLPNDRFSAERPEGSISTLTIQRTEQRDSAMYRCASSPDGPSTDTQYFGPGTRLTVL.

CDR3 amino acids: CASSFDRPHAYEQYF. The CDR3 nucleotides read TGTGCCAGCAGTTTCGACAGGCCCCACGCCTACGAGCAGTACTTC. This rearrangement joins TRBV5-4 to TRBJ2-7; D possibly corresponds to TRBD1 (6 bases). There are 15 residues in the CDR3. Looked up from germline, CDR1 is SGHNT and CDR2 is YYREEE (reference sequence). The V end was cut by 5 bases, the J end by 2 bases, with 17 bases between.

This clonotype was counted only a few times. V gene TRBV7-9 combines with J gene TRBJ1-1; D gene unclear. This CDR3 is 14 amino acids long. V shed 1 base and J shed 4 bases, with 10 bases lying between them. CDR1 and CDR2 (germline): SEHNR, FQNEAQ (reference sequence). This CDR3 reads CASSLGGDLTEAFF. DNA of the CDR3: TGTGCCAGCAGCTTAGGCGGGGATCTCACTGAAGCTTTCTTT.

This clonotype turned up a few times. The V and J genes are TRBV10-3 and TRBJ1-1, with TRBD1 matching 10 bases. Trimming at V came to 0 bases and at J to 6 bases, leaving 4 bases not matched to a gene. CDR1 ENHRY and CDR2 SYGVKD come from the germline V gene. The CDR3 consists of 15 residues. CDR3 protein: CAISESGQGSAEAFF. CDR3 in DNA: TGTGCCATCAGTGAGTCGGGACAGGGGAGCGCTGAAGCTTTCTTT.

The J gene is TRBJ2-1, the V gene TRBV4-1; 7 bases map to TRBD2. Per the germline V gene, CDR1 is MGHRA and CDR2 is YSYEKL. The CDR3 extends over 18 amino acids. Losses at the gene ends were 0 bases for V and 3 bases for J; bases not matched to a gene: 11. The CDR3 DNA is TGCGCCAGCAGCCAAGATCCCCTAGCGGATTCGATCTACAATGAGCAGTTCTTC. Encoded protein: CASSQDPLADSIYNEQFF.

This clonotype was observed a few times. The V and J genes are TRBV7-2 and TRBJ1-1, with 11 bases fitting TRBD1. The CDR3 is 17 amino acids. V trimming: 5 bases; J trimming: 6 bases; junction bases outside the gene matches: 14. In germline, CDR1 is SGHTA, CDR2 FQGNSA. CDR3 region: CASSKGQGAFFRAEAFF. As DNA, the CDR3 is TGTGCCAGCAGCAAAGGACAGGGGGCTTTTTTTCGCGCTGAAGCTTTCTTT.

This clonotype has more than one count but fewer than ten. The chain uses TRBV28 and TRBJ2-2; D possibly uses TRBD1 or TRBD2 (6 bases each). V was pared by 5 bases and J by 4 bases, with 17 bases between. Germline V CDR1 and CDR2: MDHEN, SYDVKM. The CDR3 totals 16 residues. The CDR3 sequence is CASSVPRGAGTGELFF. The CDR3 DNA follows: TGTGCCAGCAGTGTACCGAGGGGGGCAGGCACCGGGGAGCTGTTTTTT.

The V and J genes are TRBV3-1 and TRBJ1-1; no clear D gene. This CDR3 region has 15 residues. V shed 4 bases and J shed 0 bases, with 12 bases lying between them. Germline V gene data show CDR1 as LGHDT and CDR2 as YNNKEL (reference sequence). The CDR3 is CASSPTPAMNTEAFF. The CDR3 bases are TGTGCCAGCAGCCCGACCCCGGCGATGAACACTGAAGCTTTCTTT.

This rearrangement joins TRBV5-4 to TRBJ2-5; 10 bases are shared with TRBD2. V gave up 2 bases and J gave up 5 bases; unmatched junction bases: 15. Looked up from germline, CDR1 is SGHNT and CDR2 is YYREEE (reference sequence). The CDR3 consists of 18 residues. CDR3 nucleotide sequence: TGTGCCAGCAGCTTTGAGCAAGCGACTAGCGGGCCGTTGGAGACCCAGTACTTC. Its protein product is CASSFEQATSGPLETQYF.

The chain is built from TRBV19 and TRBJ1-1, with no clear D. V was clipped by 5 bases and J by 0 bases, with 7 bases between them. The CDR3 loop spans 13 amino acids. CDR1 and CDR2 from the germline V gene are LNHDA and SQIVND (reference sequence). Here the CDR3 DNA reads TGTGCCAGTAGTTCCTATATGAACACTGAAGCTTTCTTT. Protein product: CASSSYMNTEAFF.

The J gene is TRBJ1-1, the V gene TRBV6-6, with TRBD1 matching 7 bases. The CDR3 runs to 14 residues. The junction had 5 bases not matched to a gene; V was cut back by 7 bases and J by 0 bases. In germline, CDR1 is MNHNY, CDR2 SVGAGI (reference sequence). CDR3 nucleotide sequence: TGTGCCAGCACCAGACAGGGCATGAACACTGAAGCTTTCTTT. Translation: CASTRQGMNTEAFF.

This clonotype was picked up many times. The J gene is TRBJ2-2, the V gene TRBV7-8, with TRBD1 identical over 7 bases. Per germline, CDR1 SGHVS and CDR2 FQNEAQ. After removal of 0 bases from V and 5 bases from J, the junction contained 9 bases not matched to a gene. The CDR3 runs 17 residues. CDR3 DNA: TGTGCCAGCAGCTTAGCGGGGACAGCGGCTATAACCGGGGAGCTGTTTTTT. This codes for CASSLAGTAAITGELFF.

The chain has TRBV7-8 and TRBJ2-7, with no clear D. CDR3 length: 14 amino acids. Trimming left V 1 base short and J 7 bases short, with 14 bases between. Germline V gene data show CDR1 as SGHVS and CDR2 as FQNEAQ. The CDR3: CASSLDRLLGEQYF. CDR3 nucleotides: TGTGCCAGCAGCTTAGACCGCCTACTCGGGGAGCAGTACTTC.

This clonotype was seen ten or more times. A much bigger clone sits one base away, suggesting this may be a read error. This sequence joins TRBV11-2 and TRBJ2-7; no reliable D call. With 0 bases removed from V and 2 bases from J, the gap between germline ends came to 2 bases. Germline assignment: CDR1 SGHAT and CDR2 FQNNGV. The CDR3 runs 12 residues. CDR3 coding DNA: TGTGCCAGCAGCTTAGACCCCTACGAGCAGTACTTC. Translated: CASSLDPYEQYF.

The chain carries TRBV7-9 and TRBJ1-5; the match to TRBD1 covers 7 bases. Germline CDR1 reads SEHNR; CDR2 reads FQNEAQ (reference sequence). This CDR3 spans 13 amino acids. The J segment lost 3 bases and the V segment lost 7 bases, leaving 3 bases of the junction unmatched. CDR3 protein: CASNRGDNQPQHF. CDR3 DNA sequence: TGTGCCAGCAACAGGGGAGACAATCAGCCCCAGCATTTT.

This clonotype occurred once. V usage is TRBV7-6 and J usage is TRBJ1-5; 9 bases align to TRBD1. Germline V gives CDR1 SGHVS, CDR2 FNYEAQ. V shed 1 base, J shed 6 bases, and the junction held 10 bases outside the gene matches. The CDR3 length is 17 residues. The CDR3 here is CASSLGNRDRAVQPQHF. The CDR3 coding sequence is TGTGCCAGCAGCTTAGGGAACCGGGACAGGGCCGTTCAGCCCCAGCATTTT.

The genes are TRBV10-3 and TRBJ2-7; 7 nucleotides line up with TRBD1. The CDR3 consists of 13 residues. The V gene end was trimmed by 6 bases and the J gene end by 3 bases; junction bases not matched to a gene: 5. Per the germline V gene, CDR1 is ENHRY and CDR2 is SYGVKD. The CDR3 region is CAIRPDRNYEQYF. As DNA, the CDR3 is TGTGCCATCAGGCCGGACAGGAACTACGAGCAGTACTTC.

This clonotype was recorded at least ten times. The chain joins TRBV7-8 to TRBJ1-6; TRBD1 might be the D (5 bases). The CDR3 contains 22 residues. Trimming left V 1 base short and J 1 base short, with 26 bases between. Germline assignment: CDR1 SGHVS and CDR2 FQNEAQ. The CDR3 loop reads CASSLVEAGGGSIESYNSPLHF. CDR3 in DNA: TGTGCCAGCAGCTTAGTCGAAGCGGGGGGGGGGAGTATCGAGTCCTATAATTCACCCCTCCACTTT.

V usage is TRBV7-6 and J usage is TRBJ1-1; maybe TRBD1 (6 bases). V gave up 1 base and J gave up 5 bases, with 11 bases separating them. This CDR3 spans 14 amino acids. Germline CDR1 reads SGHVS; CDR2 reads FNYEAQ. The DNA for the CDR3 is TGTGCCAGCAGCTTAGGCAGGGGAGCGACTGAAGCTTTCTTT. Translating it yields CASSLGRGATEAFF.